This T cell receptor (beta chain) originates from a study of identical twins (dated by TCRdb to about 2016). Looking at the study overall: To test whether fetal clonotypes persist, this study deep-sequenced TCR alpha and beta repertoires from monozygotic twins, from unrelated adults of various ages, and from cord blood. To rule out contamination, replicate twin experiments were performed at different times with different library preparation protocols.

V lost 5 bases and J lost 0 bases; the stretch between them is 8 bases long. The CDR3, cysteine through phenylalanine, is 13 amino acids long. The entry retains the CDR3 DNA only, 39 bases that are in frame from base 1. The CDR1 and CDR2 encoded by the germline V gene are SGHAT and FQNNGV. All donors were healthy Caucasians. Three pairs of female monozygotic twins, all aged about 18 to 29 years, made up the twin cohort. CD4+ and CD8+ T cell populations were isolated with positive isolation kits from Invitrogen. Library preparation employed 5' RACE. This sample was sequenced with an Illumina HiSeq 2000. Template switching introduced a universal primer binding site; the final cDNA contained a unique molecular identifier, enabling accurate counting of TCR cDNA molecules. First-strand cDNA for TCR alpha and beta chains was synthesized from specific primers in the conserved constant-segment region. To control for contamination, each cDNA library was double barcoded with a SMART-Mk sample barcode plus Illumina barcodes. TruSeq adapter sequences, together with Illumina sample barcodes, were added in two successive PCR steps. The TCR alpha and beta cDNA libraries were sequenced on the Illumina HiSeq platform using custom primers. In the paper's pipeline: Raw reads were processed with MiGEC to extract unique molecular identifiers, and MiXCR was used to determine CDR3 positions. Recombination models were inferred per individual with the repgenHMM and IGoR tools using an EM algorithm. The tcR package in R was used for shared clonotype analysis, with sharing normalized by the product of cloneset sizes. To study raw recombination free of thymic and clonal selection effects, out-of-frame nonproductive sequences were analyzed. The public reads were reprocessed in TCRdb via fastp at Q25 and MiXCR, keeping in-frame beta chains. Each entry merges the rows of one CDR3 protein and shows their most common DNA and genes. TCRdb assigned the V and J calls; the authors' analysis was not used. This sample is represented by approximately 260,000 distinct CDR3 sequences; about 8.5% of them were singletons. The top ten hold about 3% of the sample.

Summary of the overall study and its limitations: Excess twin sharing in beta out-of-frame sequences was weaker because fewer shared sequences lowered the signal-to-noise ratio. Fewer insertions were carried by abundant cord blood beta clonotypes; a weaker similar trend was observed in young adult naive repertoires, while no such trend was observed in memory repertoires. Because the same donors could not be followed over many years, the conclusions depended on cross-sectional statistical analysis. Out-of-frame TCR alpha sequences shared between twins showed an excess of low generation-probability sequences compared with coincidental sharing between unrelated individuals. In monozygotic twins, out-of-frame TCR alpha sharing was systematically underestimated by recombination models, although the models agreed with sharing between unrelated individuals. Invariant T cells such as MAIT and iNKT could partly confound zero-insertion analyses, although diverse VJ usage argued against such confounding for most clonotypes.

This clonotype was seen a handful of times. Its cognate antigen has yet to be identified. Qualities for individual bases were not recorded, and no much larger clone is one base off. These data were likewise used in another study, on yellow fever vaccine responses in identical twins. Drawing on the second study: The authors reported that the T cell response to vaccination in identical twins appeared partly convergent and partly personalized. In the study, vaccine-responding T cell clones were precisely tracked in identical twins.

This chain joins TRBV11-2 to TRBJ2-7; no D gene can be assigned with confidence. The sequencing input was CD8+ T cells sorted from blood. The clonotype was recovered from a woman aged 18-29 years in good health. The CDR3 region reads CASSRPFSYEQYF. The DNA sequence reads TGTGCCAGCAGCCGCCCGTTCTCCTACGAGCAGTACTTC.